This T cell receptor beta chain was captured by sequencing in a study of patients and donors after allogeneic stem cell transplantation. The CDR3 consists of 12 residues. Trimming removed 3 bases from V and 7 bases from J, with 8 bases in between. The germline V gene has CDR1 SGHAT and CDR2 FQNNGV. Each CDR3 protein gets one entry after TCRdb re-called the RT-PCR reads with MiXCR. Among about 110,000 distinct CDR3 sequences listed, around 38% were seen once. Sequenced sample: blood, either unsorted or a sorted T cell fraction (not recorded which). The sequence was obtained from a human donor who was either an allogeneic HSCT recipient or a stem cell or donor lymphocyte infusion donor (not recorded which). It is not recorded whose cells these are; they may come from a transplant donor. The chain carries TRBV11-2 and TRBJ2-3; D might be TRBD2 (5 bases). The DNA of the CDR3 is TGTGCCAGCAGCTTGTCGGGGTATACGCAGTATTTT. Residues: CASSLSGYTQYF.